The TCR beta chain described here comes from a study of T cells in localized non-small cell lung cancer. Study-level points and caveats: Uninvolved adjacent lung had the highest recorded T cell clonality, with tumor below it. Greater T cell density in blood accompanied longer overall survival. Sequence data derive from only one tumor region, so heterogeneity remains possible.

Produced via immunoSEQ multiplex PCR; TCRdb's table is partial and in-frame only. This repertoire shows approximately 3,000 clones, around 33% found once; its top ten account for over 8.5%. With regard to this clone: What it binds is not known.

CDR1 SGHNT and CDR2 YENEEA come from the germline V gene. This CDR3 spans 14 amino acids. V was pared by 5 bases and J by 3 bases, with 11 bases between. The clonotype was recovered from a male donor at least 60 years old with stage I squamous cell lung carcinoma. The sample consisted of normal lung tissue next to the tumor, taken before any cancer treatment. The genes are TRBV11-3 and TRBJ1-3; D perhaps matches TRBD1 (5 bases). CDR3 loop: CASSVRGLGNTIYF. Written as DNA, the CDR3 is TGTGCCAGCAGCGTTAGGGGTCTTGGAAACACCATATATTTT.